Only one count was recorded for the clone carrying this TCR beta chain. The record originates from a study of blood T cell repertoires in COVID-19. The CDR3 length is 14 residues. Germline assignment: CDR1 MNHEY and CDR2 SVGAGI. The ends were cut back, 6 bases at V and 4 bases at J, with 15 bases in the middle. The authors' processing: Amplification with reference gene primers provided the estimates of nucleated cell counts. TCRdb's table, derived via immunoSEQ multiplex PCR, lists solely in-frame clones and lacks some. V and J calls and clone size are copied from that table; D and trimming were computed from the DNA. In the table there are about 59,000 clones, about four fifths of which are singletons.

This TCR came from a woman over 75 with active or convalescent COVID-19. The chain couples TRBV6-5 to TRBJ2-5; perhaps TRBD2 as D (6 bases). Sample: peripheral blood. The CDR3 DNA reads TGTGCCAGCAGGCCAGACGGAGGGAGAGAGACCCAGTACTTC. Amino acids: CASRPDGGRETQYF.